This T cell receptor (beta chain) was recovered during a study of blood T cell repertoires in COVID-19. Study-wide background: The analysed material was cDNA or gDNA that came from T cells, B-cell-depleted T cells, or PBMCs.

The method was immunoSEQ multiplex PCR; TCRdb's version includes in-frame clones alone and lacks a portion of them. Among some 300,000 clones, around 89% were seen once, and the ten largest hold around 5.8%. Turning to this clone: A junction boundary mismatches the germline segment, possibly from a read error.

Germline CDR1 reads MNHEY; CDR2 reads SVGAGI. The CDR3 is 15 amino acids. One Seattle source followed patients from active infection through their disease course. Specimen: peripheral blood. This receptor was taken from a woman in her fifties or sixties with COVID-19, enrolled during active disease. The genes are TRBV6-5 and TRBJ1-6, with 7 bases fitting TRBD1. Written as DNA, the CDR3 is TGTGCCAGCAGTAACTCCGGGACAGTTAATTCACCCCTCCACTTT. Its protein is CASSNSGTVNSPLHF.